The 32 T cell receptor beta chains in this list originate from one sample, sequenced in a study of cytomegalovirus exposure and HLA in healthy donors. Assay used: immunoSEQ multiplex PCR; TCRdb lists only in-frame clones, some missing. This sample yields fewer than 120,000 clones, of which over 85% are seen a single time; under 2% belongs to the top ten. Sequenced sample: PBMCs. All receptors derive from a woman under 30 in good health and CMV-seronegative.

This clone was seen just once. This chain's CDR3 is CASSFRDNYEQYF. The CDR3 DNA reads as TGTGCCAGCAGCTTCCGGGACAACTACGAGCAGTACTTC. The V gene is TRBV11-3, the J gene TRBJ2-7; the D gene is possibly TRBD1 (6 bases). Germline loops: CDR1 SGHNT, CDR2 YENEEA. V dropped 3 bases and J dropped 3 bases, with 9 bases sitting between them. The CDR3 extends over 13 amino acids.

The V call is TRBV5-1, the J call TRBJ2-7, with 10 bases identical to TRBD2. The CDR3 runs 15 residues. V lost 0 bases, J lost 5 bases, and 5 bases stayed unmatched. CDR1 and CDR2 from the germline V gene are SGHRS and YFSETQ. Written as DNA, the CDR3 is TGCGCCAGCAGCTTGGGGCTAGCGGGAGTCGACGAGCAGTACTTC. This gives the protein CASSLGLAGVDEQYF.

The genes are TRBV6-6 and TRBJ1-1, with D possibly TRBD1 on 5 matching bases. Trimming removed 6 bases at V and 0 bases at J, with 14 bases between. The length of the CDR3 is 15 residues. CDR1 is MNHNY, CDR2 SVGAGI, per germline (reference sequence). CDR3 sequence reads: CASSNGGTLNTEAFF. The DNA for the CDR3 is TGTGCCAGCAGCAACGGGGGGACCCTGAACACTGAAGCTTTCTTT.

The chain uses TRBV7-2 and TRBJ2-1; D perhaps matches TRBD2 (6 bases). Trimming cost V 3 bases and J 0 bases, with 12 bases left between them. CDR1 SGHTA and CDR2 FQGNSA come from the germline V gene. This CDR3 comprises 16 residues. The CDR3 spells CASSLGGFSSYNEQFF. The CDR3 DNA is TGTGCCAGCAGCTTGGGGGGTTTTAGCTCCTACAATGAGCAGTTCTTC.

This chain links TRBV11-3 with TRBJ2-1, with D perhaps matching TRBD2 (6 bases). Germline-derived CDR1 and CDR2 are SGHNT and YENEEA. The CDR3 spans 13 residues. V lost 8 bases and J 5 bases, leaving 13 bases between the germline ends. CDR3 protein: CASAREGDNEQFF. The DNA of the CDR3 is TGTGCCAGCGCGCGGGAAGGGGACAATGAGCAGTTCTTC.

This chain links TRBV19 with TRBJ2-3; D not resolved. From germline, CDR1 is LNHDA and CDR2 SQIVND (reference sequence). Trimming shortened V by 1 base and J by 6 bases, and 8 bases separated the two germline ends. The CDR3 has 13 residues. CDR3 in amino acids: CASSIGLADTQYF. Here the CDR3 DNA reads TGTGCCAGTAGTATAGGGTTAGCTGATACGCAGTATTTT.

This sequence joins TRBV28 and TRBJ1-4; 11 positions match TRBD1. Trimming removed 6 bases from V and 1 base from J; junction bases left unmatched: 1. Germline V gene data show CDR1 as MDHEN and CDR2 as SYDVKM. The CDR3 consists of 15 residues. Here the CDR3 DNA reads TGTGCCAGCAGGGGGACAGGGGGAACTAATGAAAAACTGTTTTTT. As protein: CASRGTGGTNEKLFF.

The V and J genes are TRBV6-1 and TRBJ2-3; 8 positions agree with TRBD2. The germline CDR1 and CDR2 sequences are MNHNS and SASEGT. Trimming at V came to 6 bases and at J to 4 bases, leaving 9 bases not matched to a gene. CDR3 length: 15 amino acids. The CDR3 reads CASRFFSGTPDTQYF. Written as DNA, the CDR3 is TGTGCCAGCAGATTTTTTAGCGGGACGCCAGATACGCAGTATTTT.

The chain carries TRBV6-6 and TRBJ2-7; the D gene is possibly TRBD2 (6 bases). V was cut by 5 bases and J by 0 bases, with 14 bases left in between. The germline CDR1 and CDR2 sequences are MNHNY and SVGAGI (reference sequence). The length of the CDR3 is 15 residues. The CDR3 sequence is CASSRSGPSSYEQYF. Here the CDR3 DNA reads TGTGCCAGCAGTCGAAGCGGGCCAAGCTCCTACGAGCAGTACTTC.

This clone was found once. The chain is built from TRBV27 and TRBJ2-7; TRBD1 matches at 7 bases. CDR3 size: 15 residues. Trimming at V came to 5 bases and at J to 0 bases, leaving 7 bases not matched to a gene. CDR1 MNHEY and CDR2 SMNVEV come from the germline V gene (reference sequence). CDR3 bases: TGTGCCAGCAGTATACAGGGGCTTCCCTCCTACGAGCAGTACTTC. This sequence encodes CASSIQGLPSYEQYF.

This clone has only a few counts. The chain combines TRBV9 with TRBJ1-1; D not certain. The germline V gene encodes CDR1 SGDLS and CDR2 YYNGEE. The V end was cut by 0 bases, the J end by 1 base, with 7 bases between. The CDR3 consists of 14 residues. CDR3 residues: CASSVAAGNTEAFF. Here the CDR3 DNA reads TGTGCCAGCAGCGTAGCGGCAGGGAACACTGAAGCTTTCTTT.

V is TRBV12-5 and J is TRBJ1-1; TRBD1 matches 9 bases. Germline V gene lookup returns CDR1 LGHNT and CDR2 FRNRAP. The ends lost 7 bases at V and 0 bases at J; junction bases unmatched: 6. The CDR3 length is 15 residues. DNA of the CDR3: TGTGCTAGTGTAGAACAGGGGGCTATGAACACTGAAGCTTTCTTT. Translating gives CASVEQGAMNTEAFF.

This clone was recorded only once. The CDR3, as DNA: TGTGCCAGCAGCCCGGGACAGTCTAATGAAAAACTGTTTTTT. Its translation: CASSPGQSNEKLFF. This chain joins TRBV9 and TRBJ1-4; 7 bases agree with TRBD1. The V gene end was trimmed by 4 bases and the J gene end by 3 bases; junction bases not matched to a gene: 3. The CDR3 consists of 14 residues. Per the germline V gene, CDR1 is SGDLS and CDR2 is YYNGEE.

The V and J genes are TRBV28 and TRBJ2-2; 7 nucleotides match TRBD1. The CDR3 sequence is 16 residues long. Germline values: CDR1 MDHEN, CDR2 SYDVKM. The junction had 6 bases not matched to a gene; V was cut back by 5 bases and J by 0 bases. The CDR3 reads CASSQGVGANTGELFF. In DNA, the CDR3 is TGTGCCAGCAGTCAGGGGGTTGGGGCGAACACCGGGGAGCTGTTTTTT.

This clone appeared a few times. The chain carries TRBV6-5 and TRBJ2-1; the D gene is possibly TRBD2 (5 bases). V lost 7 bases, J lost 3 bases, and 10 bases lay in between. The CDR3 sequence is 13 residues long. Germline V gene data show CDR1 as MNHEY and CDR2 as SVGAGI. CDR3 sequence: CASTERDYNEQFF. As DNA, the CDR3 is TGTGCCAGCACTGAACGGGACTACAATGAGCAGTTCTTC.

The rearrangement links TRBV14 to TRBJ1-2, with 7 nucleotides matching TRBD1. The germline CDR1 and CDR2 sequences are SGHDN and FVKESK. The J segment lost 6 bases and the V segment lost 2 bases, leaving 9 bases of the junction unmatched. The CDR3 has 15 amino acids. The CDR3 DNA sequence: TGTGCCAGCAGCCAAAGGGCCGGGACAGTGAATGGCTACACCTTC. It codes for CASSQRAGTVNGYTF. Supplemented by reference TRBV14 and TRBJ1-2, the full variable domain reads EAGVTQFPSHSVIEKGQTVTLRCDPISGHDNLYWYRRVMGKEIKFLLHFVKESKQDESGMPNNRFLAERTGGTYSTLKVQPAELEDSGVYFCASSQRAGTVNGYTFGSGTRLTVV.

The genes are TRBV10-3 and TRBJ1-2; D gene uncertain. The germline V gene has CDR1 ENHRY and CDR2 SYGVKD. Trimming removed 0 bases from V and 6 bases from J, with 11 bases in between. This CDR3 spans 14 amino acids. The CDR3 sequence is CAISESGPGDGYTF. Written as DNA, the CDR3 is TGTGCCATCAGTGAGTCGGGTCCCGGGGATGGCTACACCTTC.

The chain recombines TRBV5-1 with TRBJ2-3; unclear D gene. This CDR3 is built from 15 residues. Looked up from germline, CDR1 is SGHRS and CDR2 is YFSETQ. Trimming pared 0 bases from V and 0 bases from J, leaving 8 bases between. CDR3 DNA: TGCGCCAGCAGCTTGGGAACTACTAGCACAGATACGCAGTATTTT. Translated: CASSLGTTSTDTQYF.

The chain couples TRBV10-2 to TRBJ2-7, with TRBD1 identical over 9 bases. V trimming: 6 bases; J trimming: 2 bases; junction bases outside the gene matches: 5. Germline values: CDR1 WSHSY, CDR2 SAAADI. The CDR3 runs 14 residues. CDR3 loop: CASRGGQGAYEQYF. CDR3 DNA sequence: TGCGCCAGCAGAGGGGGACAGGGAGCCTACGAGCAGTACTTC.

A few counts support this clone. The V call is TRBV4-3, the J call TRBJ1-4; unclear D gene. The CDR3 consists of 14 residues. Trimming removed 0 bases from V and 7 bases from J, with 9 bases in between. CDR1 LGHNA and CDR2 YSLEER come from the germline V gene. CDR3 nucleotide sequence: TGCGCCAGCAGCCAAGAGTACCGGGGTGAAAAACTGTTTTTT. It translates to CASSQEYRGEKLFF.

The chain joins TRBV18 to TRBJ2-5; no definite D call. The CDR3 covers 13 residues. Germline V lookup: CDR1 KGHSH, CDR2 LQKENI. Trimming cost V 4 bases and J 2 bases, with 8 bases left between them. CDR3 DNA sequence: TGTGCCAGCTCACTGTCAGCGCAAGAGACCCAGTACTTC. It codes for CASSLSAQETQYF.

The chain employs TRBV6-4 and TRBJ2-3; TRBD2 agrees at 8 bases. Germline values: CDR1 MRHNA, CDR2 SNTAGT. The CDR3 spans 16 residues. V dropped 3 bases and J dropped 1; count of bases not matched to a gene: 6. CDR3 protein: CASSDLRGGRTDTQYF. CDR3 DNA sequence: TGTGCCAGCAGTGATCTCCGGGGGGGCCGCACAGATACGCAGTATTTT.

This chain joins TRBV15 and TRBJ2-7; 7 bases map to TRBD1. The CDR3 loop spans 13 amino acids. With V trimmed by 0 bases and J by 4 bases, 0 bases remained unmatched. Germline V CDR1 and CDR2: LNHNV, YYDKDF (reference sequence). CDR3 loop: CATSRDRGYEQYF. The CDR3 bases are TGTGCCACCAGCAGAGACAGGGGGTACGAGCAGTACTTC.

The CDR3 DNA reads TGTGCCAGCAGACTACAGGGGAATGGCTACACCTTC. Residues: CASRLQGNGYTF. The V and J genes are TRBV28 and TRBJ1-2; 7 nucleotides agree with TRBD1. Germline V gene sequence: CDR1 MDHEN, CDR2 SYDVKM. The V and J ends lost 6 bases and 6 bases, in that order; junction bases with no gene match: 4. The CDR3 spans 12 residues.

The gene calls are TRBV18 and TRBJ2-2; TRBD2 matches 7 bases. After removal of 3 bases from V and 1 base from J, the junction contained 8 bases not matched to a gene. This CDR3 has 17 amino acids. Per the germline V gene, CDR1 is KGHSH and CDR2 is LQKENI. The CDR3, as DNA: TGTGCCAGCTCACCTCTCCTAGGGAGGGTGAACACCGGGGAGCTGTTTTTT. Protein sequence: CASSPLLGRVNTGELFF.

Comment on this clone: Other DNA sequences in the same sample also yield this CDR3. The chain carries TRBV7-2 and TRBJ1-1; D may be TRBD1 (6 bases). The CDR3 spans 13 residues. Between the trimmed V and J ends, which lost 5 bases and 2 bases, there was a span of 9 bases. Per the germline V gene, CDR1 is SGHTA and CDR2 is FQGNSA. The CDR3 loop is CASSPQGNTEAFF. The CDR3 DNA follows: TGTGCCAGCAGCCCACAGGGAAACACTGAAGCTTTCTTT.

The chain combines TRBV14 with TRBJ2-3, with D perhaps matching TRBD2 (6 bases). The germline gives CDR1 SGHDN, CDR2 FVKESK. Trimming removed 3 bases at V and 4 bases at J, with 14 bases between. The CDR3 totals 15 residues. CDR3 DNA sequence: TGTGCCAGCAGCCAGGTCCAGGGAGGTGCAGATACGCAGTATTTT. Translation: CASSQVQGGADTQYF.

The chain recombines TRBV25-1 with TRBJ2-3; 10 nucleotides line up with TRBD2. The CDR3 length is 17 residues. Looked up from germline, CDR1 is MGHDK and CDR2 is SYGVNS. Trimming removed 0 bases from V and 0 bases from J; junction bases left unmatched: 3. The CDR3 region is CASSEYTSGASTDTQYF. DNA for the CDR3: TGTGCCAGCAGTGAATATACTAGCGGGGCAAGCACAGATACGCAGTATTTT.

J is TRBJ2-1 and V is TRBV5-1; D uncertain. The germline V and J ends were trimmed by 4 bases and 7 bases, with 12 bases remaining between them. The CDR3 totals 13 residues. Germline CDR1 and CDR2: SGHRS and YFSETQ. The CDR3 reads CASSADNLNEQFF. CDR3 DNA: TGCGCCAGCAGCGCAGACAATCTGAATGAGCAGTTCTTC.

This clone was recorded only once. The gene calls are TRBV5-5 and TRBJ2-6, with D possibly being TRBD2 (5 bases). V was cut by 1 base and J by 4 bases, with 15 bases left in between. The CDR3 consists of 17 residues. Per the germline V gene, CDR1 is SGHKS and CDR2 is YYEKEE (reference sequence). The CDR3 DNA follows: TGTGCCAGCAGCTTGTGGCTCGAGGGATCCGGGGCCAACGTCCTGACTTTC. It encodes CASSLWLEGSGANVLTF.

The chain uses TRBV7-2 and TRBJ1-1, with TRBD1 identical over 9 bases. Germline lookup yields CDR1 SGHTA and CDR2 FQGNSA. CDR3 length: 12 residues. The junction had 9 bases not matched to a gene; V was cut back by 7 bases and J by 12 bases. The CDR3 reads CASNLHRGLSFF. The DNA for the CDR3 is TGTGCCAGCAACCTTCACAGGGGGCTTTCTTTCTTT.

The chain uses TRBV9 and TRBJ2-5, with TRBD2 matching over 10 bases. V lost 4 bases to trimming and J lost 3 bases; unmatched junction nucleotides: 3. CDR1 is SGDLS and CDR2 is YYNGEE in the germline V gene. The CDR3 is 14 amino acids. Here the CDR3 DNA reads TGTGCCAGCAGCACCGGACTAGCGGAAGAGACCCAGTACTTC. Translation gives CASSTGLAEETQYF.